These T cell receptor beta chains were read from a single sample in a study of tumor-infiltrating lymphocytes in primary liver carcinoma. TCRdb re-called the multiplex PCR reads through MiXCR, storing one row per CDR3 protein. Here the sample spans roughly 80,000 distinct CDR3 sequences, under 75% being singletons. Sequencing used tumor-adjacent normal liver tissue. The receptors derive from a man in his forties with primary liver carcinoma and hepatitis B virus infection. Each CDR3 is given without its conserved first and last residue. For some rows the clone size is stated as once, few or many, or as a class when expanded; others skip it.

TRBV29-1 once SVAPGWGMDTEAF
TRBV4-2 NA ASSTGGYTGKLF
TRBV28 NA ASGLLSGPDTQH
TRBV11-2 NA ASGLTGTRGDNEQF
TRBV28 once TSSLGGLVTDTQC
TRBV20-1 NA SARTSGRPEQF
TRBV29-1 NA SVEGGLAQQY
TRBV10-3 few ATAGTDQAPQH
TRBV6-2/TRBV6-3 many ASSYMSRDEQY
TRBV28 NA ASSPPTPTAWETQY